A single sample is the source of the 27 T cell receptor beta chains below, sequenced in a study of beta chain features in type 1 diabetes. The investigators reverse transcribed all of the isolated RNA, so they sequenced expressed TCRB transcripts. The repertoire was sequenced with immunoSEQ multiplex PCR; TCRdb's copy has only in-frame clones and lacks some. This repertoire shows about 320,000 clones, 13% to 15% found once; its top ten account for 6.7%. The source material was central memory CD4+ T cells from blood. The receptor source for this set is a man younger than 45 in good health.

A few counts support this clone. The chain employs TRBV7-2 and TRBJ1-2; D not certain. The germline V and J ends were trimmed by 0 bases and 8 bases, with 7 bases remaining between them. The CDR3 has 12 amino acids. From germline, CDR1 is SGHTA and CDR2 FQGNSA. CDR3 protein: CASSLALWGYTF. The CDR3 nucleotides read TGTGCCAGCAGCTTAGCTCTCTGGGGCTACACCTTC.

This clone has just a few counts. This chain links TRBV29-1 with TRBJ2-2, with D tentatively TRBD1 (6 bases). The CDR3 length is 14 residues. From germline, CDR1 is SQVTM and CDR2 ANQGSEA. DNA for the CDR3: TGCACCGCCCGGAGACAGGAGCCGGCCGGGGAGCTGTTTTTT. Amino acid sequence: CTARRQEPAGELFF.

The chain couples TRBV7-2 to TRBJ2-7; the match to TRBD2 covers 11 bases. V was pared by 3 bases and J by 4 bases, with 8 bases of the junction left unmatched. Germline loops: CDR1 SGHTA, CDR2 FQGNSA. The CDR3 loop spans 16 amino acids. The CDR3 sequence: CASSFVLAGGGYEQYF. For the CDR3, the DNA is TGTGCCAGCAGCTTCGTCCTAGCGGGGGGAGGTTACGAGCAGTACTTC.

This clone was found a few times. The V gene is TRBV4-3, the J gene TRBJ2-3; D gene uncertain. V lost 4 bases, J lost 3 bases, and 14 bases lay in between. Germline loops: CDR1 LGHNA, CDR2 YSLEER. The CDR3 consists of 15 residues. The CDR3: CASSRRVSSTDTQYF. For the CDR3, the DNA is TGCGCCAGCAGCCGACGGGTGTCTTCTACAGATACGCAGTATTTT.

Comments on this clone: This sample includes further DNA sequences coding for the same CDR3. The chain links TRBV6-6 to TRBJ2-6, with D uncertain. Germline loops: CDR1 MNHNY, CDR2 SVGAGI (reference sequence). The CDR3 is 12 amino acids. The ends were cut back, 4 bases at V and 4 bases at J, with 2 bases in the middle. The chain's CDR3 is CASSSGANVLTF. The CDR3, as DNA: TGTGCCAGCAGTTCCGGGGCCAACGTCCTGACTTTC.

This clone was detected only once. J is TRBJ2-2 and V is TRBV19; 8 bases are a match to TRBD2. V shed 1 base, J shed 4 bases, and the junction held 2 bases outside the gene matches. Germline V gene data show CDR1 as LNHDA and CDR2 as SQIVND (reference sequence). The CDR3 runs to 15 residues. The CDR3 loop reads CASSIGLASTGELFF. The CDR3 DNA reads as TGTGCCAGTAGTATAGGACTAGCGAGCACCGGGGAGCTGTTTTTT.

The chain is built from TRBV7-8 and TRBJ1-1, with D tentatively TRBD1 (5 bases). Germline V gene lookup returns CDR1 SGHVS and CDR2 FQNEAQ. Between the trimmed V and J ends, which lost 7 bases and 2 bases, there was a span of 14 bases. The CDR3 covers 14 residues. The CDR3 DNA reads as TGTGCCAGCACGCAGGGCATGGCTAACACTGAAGCTTTCTTT. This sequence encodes CASTQGMANTEAFF.

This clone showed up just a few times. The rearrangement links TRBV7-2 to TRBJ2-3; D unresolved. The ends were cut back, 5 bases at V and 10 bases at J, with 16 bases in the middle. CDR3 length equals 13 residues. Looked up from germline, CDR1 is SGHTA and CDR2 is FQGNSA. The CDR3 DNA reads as TGTGCCAGCAGCCCCTTAGGGTCTCTGGCGCAGTATTTT. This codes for CASSPLGSLAQYF. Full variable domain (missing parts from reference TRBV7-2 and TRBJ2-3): GAGVSQSPSNKVTEKGKDVELRCDPISGHTALYWYRQSLGQGLEFLIYFQGNSAPDKSGLPSDRFSAERTGGSVSTLTIQRTQQEDSAVYLCASSPLGSLAQYFGPGTRLTVL.

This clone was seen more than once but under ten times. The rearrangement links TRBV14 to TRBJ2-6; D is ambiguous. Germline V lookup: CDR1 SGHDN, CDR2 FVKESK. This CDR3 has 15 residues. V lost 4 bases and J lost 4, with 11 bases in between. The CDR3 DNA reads TGTGCCAGCAGCCTGGACGGCTCGGGGGCCAACGTCCTGACTTTC. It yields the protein CASSLDGSGANVLTF.

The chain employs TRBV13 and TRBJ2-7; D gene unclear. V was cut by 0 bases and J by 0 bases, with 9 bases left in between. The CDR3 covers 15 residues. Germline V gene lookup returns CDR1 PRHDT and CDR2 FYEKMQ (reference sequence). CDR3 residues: CASSLGVAASYEQYF. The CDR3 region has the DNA TGTGCCAGCAGCTTAGGGGTAGCCGCCTCCTACGAGCAGTACTTC.

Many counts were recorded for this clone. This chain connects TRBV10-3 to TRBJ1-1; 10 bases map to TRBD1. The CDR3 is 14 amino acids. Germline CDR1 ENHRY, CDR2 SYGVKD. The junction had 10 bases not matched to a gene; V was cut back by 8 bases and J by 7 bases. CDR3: CAIVSDRGQGEAFF. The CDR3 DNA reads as TGTGCCATCGTATCAGACAGGGGGCAAGGTGAAGCTTTCTTT.

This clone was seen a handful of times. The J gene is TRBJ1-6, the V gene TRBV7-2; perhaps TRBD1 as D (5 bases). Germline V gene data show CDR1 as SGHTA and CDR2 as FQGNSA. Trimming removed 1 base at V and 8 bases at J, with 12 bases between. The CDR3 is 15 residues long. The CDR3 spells CASSLEGLRDSPLHF. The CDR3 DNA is TGTGCCAGCAGCTTAGAGGGACTCAGGGATTCACCCCTCCACTTT.

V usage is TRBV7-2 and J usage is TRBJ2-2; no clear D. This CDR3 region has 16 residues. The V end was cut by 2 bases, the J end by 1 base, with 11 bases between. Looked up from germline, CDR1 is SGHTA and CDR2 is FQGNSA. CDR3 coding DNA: TGTGCCAGCAGCTTAACAGCGTCTTTGAACACCGGGGAGCTGTTTTTT. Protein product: CASSLTASLNTGELFF.

This CDR3 is CASSSLSRFYEQYV. Written as DNA, the CDR3 is TGTGCCAGCAGCTCACTCAGTAGGTTCTACGAGCAGTACGTC. The rearrangement joins TRBV11-3 to TRBJ2-7; D remains ambiguous. V lost 4 bases and J lost 3, with 13 bases in between. Germline CDR1 reads SGHNT; CDR2 reads YENEEA. CDR3 length: 14 amino acids.

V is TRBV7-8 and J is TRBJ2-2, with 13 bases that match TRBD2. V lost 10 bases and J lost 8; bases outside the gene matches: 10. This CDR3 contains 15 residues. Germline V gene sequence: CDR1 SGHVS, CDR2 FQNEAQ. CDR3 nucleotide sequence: TGTGCCAACAGACTAGCGGGGGGTGATGCGGGGGAGCTGTTTTTT. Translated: CANRLAGGDAGELFF.

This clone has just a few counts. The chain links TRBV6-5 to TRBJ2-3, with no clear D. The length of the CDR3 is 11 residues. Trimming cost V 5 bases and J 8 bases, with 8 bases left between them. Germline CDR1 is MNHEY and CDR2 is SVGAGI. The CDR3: CASSHGGTQYF. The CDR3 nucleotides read TGTGCCAGCAGTCACGGTGGTACGCAGTATTTT.

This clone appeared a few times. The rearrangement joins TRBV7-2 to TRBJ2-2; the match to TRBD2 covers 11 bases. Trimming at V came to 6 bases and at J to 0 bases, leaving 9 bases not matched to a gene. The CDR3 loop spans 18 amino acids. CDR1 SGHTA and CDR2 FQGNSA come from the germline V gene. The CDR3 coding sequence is TGTGCCAGCAGTAGGAAAGCTAGCGGGAGGACGAACACCGGGGAGCTGTTTTTT. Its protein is CASSRKASGRTNTGELFF.

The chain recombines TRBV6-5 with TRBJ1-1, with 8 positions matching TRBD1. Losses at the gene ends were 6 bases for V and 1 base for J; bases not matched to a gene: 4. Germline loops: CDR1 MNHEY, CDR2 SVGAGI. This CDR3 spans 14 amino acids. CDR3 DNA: TGTGCCAGCAGCTGGGGACAGGAGAACACTGAAGCTTTCTTT. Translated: CASSWGQENTEAFF.

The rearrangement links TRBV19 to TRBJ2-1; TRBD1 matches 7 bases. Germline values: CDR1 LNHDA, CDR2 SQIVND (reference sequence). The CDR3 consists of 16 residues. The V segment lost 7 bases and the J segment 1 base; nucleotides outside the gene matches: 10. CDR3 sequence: CASTQGPGGSYNEQFF. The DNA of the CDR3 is TGTGCCAGTACCCAGGGGCCAGGGGGTTCCTACAATGAGCAGTTCTTC.

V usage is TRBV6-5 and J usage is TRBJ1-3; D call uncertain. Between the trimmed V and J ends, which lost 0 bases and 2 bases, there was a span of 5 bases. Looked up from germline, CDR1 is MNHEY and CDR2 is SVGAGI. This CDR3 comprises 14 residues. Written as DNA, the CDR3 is TGTGCCAGCAGTTACTCCCAGGCTGGAAACACCATATATTTT. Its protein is CASSYSQAGNTIYF.

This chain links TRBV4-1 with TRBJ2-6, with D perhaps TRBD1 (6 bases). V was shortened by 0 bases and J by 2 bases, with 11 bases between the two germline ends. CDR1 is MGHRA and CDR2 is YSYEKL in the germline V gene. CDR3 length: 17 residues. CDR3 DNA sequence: TGCGCCAGCAGCCAAGATCGGCCAGGGGCTGGGGCCAACGTCCTGACTTTC. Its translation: CASSQDRPGAGANVLTF.

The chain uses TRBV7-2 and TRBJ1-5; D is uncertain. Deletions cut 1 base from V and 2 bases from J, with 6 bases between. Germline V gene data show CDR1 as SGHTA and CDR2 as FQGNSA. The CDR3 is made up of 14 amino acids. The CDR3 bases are TGTGCCAGCAGCTTAGGGGGTCGCAATCAGCCCCAGCATTTT. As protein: CASSLGGRNQPQHF. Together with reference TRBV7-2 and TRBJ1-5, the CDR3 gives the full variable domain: GAGVSQSPSNKVTEKGKDVELRCDPISGHTALYWYRQSLGQGLEFLIYFQGNSAPDKSGLPSDRFSAERTGGSVSTLTIQRTQQEDSAVYLCASSLGGRNQPQHFGDGTRLSIL.

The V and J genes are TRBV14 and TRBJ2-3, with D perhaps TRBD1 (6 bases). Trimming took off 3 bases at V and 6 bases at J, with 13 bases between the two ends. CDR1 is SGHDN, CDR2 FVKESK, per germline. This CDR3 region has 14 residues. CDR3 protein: CASSHSGAPDTQYF. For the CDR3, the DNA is TGTGCCAGCAGCCACTCAGGGGCTCCCGATACGCAGTATTTT.

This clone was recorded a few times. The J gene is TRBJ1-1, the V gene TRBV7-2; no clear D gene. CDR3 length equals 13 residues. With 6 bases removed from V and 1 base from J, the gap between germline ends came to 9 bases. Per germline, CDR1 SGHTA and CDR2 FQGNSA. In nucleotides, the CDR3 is TGTGCCAGCAGTGTGGGAGAGAACACTGAAGCTTTCTTT. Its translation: CASSVGENTEAFF.

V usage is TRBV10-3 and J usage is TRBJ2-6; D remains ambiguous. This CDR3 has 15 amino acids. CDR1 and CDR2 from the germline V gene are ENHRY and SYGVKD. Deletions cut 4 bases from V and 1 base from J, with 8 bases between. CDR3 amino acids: CAISVGSSGANVLTF. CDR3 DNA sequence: TGTGCCATCAGTGTAGGTAGTTCTGGGGCCAACGTCCTGACTTTC.

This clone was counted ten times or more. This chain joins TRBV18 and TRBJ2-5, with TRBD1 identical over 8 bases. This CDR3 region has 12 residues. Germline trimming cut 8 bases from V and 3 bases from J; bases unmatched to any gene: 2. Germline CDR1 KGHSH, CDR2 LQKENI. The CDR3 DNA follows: TGTGCCAGCCAGGGACAGGAAGAGACCCAGTACTTC. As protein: CASQGQEETQYF.

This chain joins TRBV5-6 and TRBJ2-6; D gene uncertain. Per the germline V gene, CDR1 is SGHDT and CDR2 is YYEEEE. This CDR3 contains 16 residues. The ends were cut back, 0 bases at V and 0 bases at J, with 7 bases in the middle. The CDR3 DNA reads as TGTGCCAGCAGCTTGGGGTGGGACTCTGGGGCCAACGTCCTGACTTTC. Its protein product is CASSLGWDSGANVLTF.